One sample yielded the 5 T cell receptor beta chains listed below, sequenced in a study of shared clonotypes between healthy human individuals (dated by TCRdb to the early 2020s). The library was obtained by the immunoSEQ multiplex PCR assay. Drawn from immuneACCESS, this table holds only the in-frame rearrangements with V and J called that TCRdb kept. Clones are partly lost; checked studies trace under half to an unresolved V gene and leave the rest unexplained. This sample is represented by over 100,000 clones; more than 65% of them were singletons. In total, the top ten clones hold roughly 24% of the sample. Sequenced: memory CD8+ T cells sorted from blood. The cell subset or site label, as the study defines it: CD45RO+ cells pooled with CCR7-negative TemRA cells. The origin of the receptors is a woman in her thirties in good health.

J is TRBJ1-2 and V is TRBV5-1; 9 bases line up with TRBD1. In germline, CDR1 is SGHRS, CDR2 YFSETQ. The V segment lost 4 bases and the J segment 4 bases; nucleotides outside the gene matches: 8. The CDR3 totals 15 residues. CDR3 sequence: CASSPRTGDSYGYTF. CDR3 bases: TGCGCCAGCAGCCCCCGGACAGGGGATTCCTATGGCTACACCTTC.

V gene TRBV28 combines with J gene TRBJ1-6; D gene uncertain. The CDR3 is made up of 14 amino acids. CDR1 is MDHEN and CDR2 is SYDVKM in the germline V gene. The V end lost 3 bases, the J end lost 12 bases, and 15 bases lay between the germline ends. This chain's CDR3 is CASSFPLGSQPLHF. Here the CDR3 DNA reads TGTGCCAGCAGTTTCCCTCTCGGGTCTCAACCCCTCCACTTT.

The DNA of the CDR3 is TGTGCCAGCAGTCCGACAGGGTGGAGTGGCTACACCTTC. Its protein product is CASSPTGWSGYTF. This rearrangement joins TRBV6-5 to TRBJ1-2; 7 nucleotides line up with TRBD1. Per germline, CDR1 MNHEY and CDR2 SVGAGI. V shed 5 bases, J shed 7 bases, and the junction held 7 bases outside the gene matches. The CDR3 contains 13 residues.

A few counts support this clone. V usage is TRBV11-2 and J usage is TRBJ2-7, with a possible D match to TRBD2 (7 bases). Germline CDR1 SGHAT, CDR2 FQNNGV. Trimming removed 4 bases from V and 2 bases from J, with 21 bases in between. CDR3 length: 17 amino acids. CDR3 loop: CASSSLGRGSLPYEQYF. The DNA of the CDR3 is TGTGCCAGCAGCTCTTTGGGGAGGGGGTCCCTTCCCTACGAGCAGTACTTC.

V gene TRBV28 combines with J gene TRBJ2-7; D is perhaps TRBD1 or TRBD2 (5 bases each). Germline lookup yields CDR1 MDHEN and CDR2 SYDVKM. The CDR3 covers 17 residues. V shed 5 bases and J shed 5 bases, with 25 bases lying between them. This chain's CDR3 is CASSRTGSWGSYDEQYF. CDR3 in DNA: TGTGCCAGCAGTCGTACGGGGTCTTGGGGGAGTTACGACGAGCAGTACTTC.